The entry that follows covers one T cell receptor beta chain sequence. The CDR3 sequence is 13 residues long. CDR1 is SGDLS and CDR2 is YYNGEE in the germline V gene. V lost 4 bases, J lost 5 bases, and 1 base stayed unmatched. The repertoire was sequenced with immunoSEQ multiplex PCR; TCRdb's copy has only in-frame clones and lacks some. This table has about 140,000 clones, 94% appearing once. This specimen comes from a study of control samples from healthy donors and cancer patients. This sequence was found in a man between 35 and 55 years old in good health. The chain links TRBV9 to TRBJ2-3, with TRBD2 identical over 10 bases. Sequences were obtained from blood. CDR3 sequence reads: CASSSSGGDTQYF. The DNA of the CDR3 is TGTGCCAGCAGCTCTAGCGGGGGAGATACGCAGTATTTT.